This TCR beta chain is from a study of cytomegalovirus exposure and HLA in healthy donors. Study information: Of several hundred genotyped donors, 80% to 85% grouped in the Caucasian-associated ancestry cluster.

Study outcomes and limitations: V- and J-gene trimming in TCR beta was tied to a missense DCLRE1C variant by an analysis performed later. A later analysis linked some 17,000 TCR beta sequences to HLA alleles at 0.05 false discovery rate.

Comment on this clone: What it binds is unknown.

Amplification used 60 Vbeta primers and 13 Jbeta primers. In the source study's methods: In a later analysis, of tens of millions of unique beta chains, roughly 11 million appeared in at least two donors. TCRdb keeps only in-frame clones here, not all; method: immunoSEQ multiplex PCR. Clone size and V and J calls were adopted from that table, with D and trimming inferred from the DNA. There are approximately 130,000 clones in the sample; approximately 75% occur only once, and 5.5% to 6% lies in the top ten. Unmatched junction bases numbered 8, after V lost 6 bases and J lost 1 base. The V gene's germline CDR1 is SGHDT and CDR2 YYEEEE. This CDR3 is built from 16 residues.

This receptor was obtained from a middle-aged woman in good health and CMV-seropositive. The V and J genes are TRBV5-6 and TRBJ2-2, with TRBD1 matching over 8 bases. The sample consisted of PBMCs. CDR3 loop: CASTTPGTGNTGELFF. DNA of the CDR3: TGTGCCAGCACCACCCCGGGGACAGGGAACACCGGGGAGCTGTTTTTT.